This T cell receptor beta chain was sequenced in a study of blood T cell repertoires in COVID-19. At the level of the study: Acute and convalescent COVID-19 samples came from the United States, Italy and Spain. Nucleic acid was either cDNA or gDNA, and it came from T cells, B-cell-depleted T cells, or PBMCs.

The authors' processing: Researchers report that nucleated cell counts were estimated from reference gene primer amplification. Libraries were prepared by immunoSEQ multiplex PCR; TCRdb keeps only in-frame clonotypes and omits some of them. Clone size and the V and J calls come from that table; the DNA yielded D and trimming. The data contain around 130,000 clones, approximately 88% of them singletons. This clone occurred once. Specimen: peripheral blood. The TCR sequence derives from a man in his sixties or seventies with active COVID-19.

In DNA, the CDR3 is TGTGCCAGCAGTCCCGCGGATGGGACAGGGCTCCAGCCCCAGCATTTT. Amino acids: CASSPADGTGLQPQHF. The V and J genes are TRBV28 and TRBJ1-5; TRBD1 matches at 9 bases. Losses at the gene ends were 5 bases for V and 7 bases for J; bases not matched to a gene: 12. CDR1 and CDR2 from the germline V gene are MDHEN and SYDVKM. The CDR3 sequence is 16 residues long.